This T cell receptor beta chain originates from a study of T cell responses to AZD1222 COVID-19 vaccine. Turning to the study itself: Doses given second, at about 4 or about 12 weeks, were pooled.

The ends lost 0 bases at V and 0 bases at J; junction bases unmatched: 8. This CDR3 comprises 17 residues. CDR1 is SGHRS, CDR2 YFSETQ, per germline. Study-level points and caveats: There were mostly white British donors and more females than males, and clonal diversity was possibly underestimated. Two doses of AZD1222 preceded a rise in Spike-specific TCR breadth and depth. At baseline, seropositivity was found in only a handful of AZD1222 recipients.

Some clones are missing from TCRdb's copy, which holds only in-frame ones; the method was immunoSEQ multiplex PCR. The sample holds about 79,000 clones; around 84% are singletons and the top ten take 22%. About this clone: What it binds is not known.

The chain employs TRBV5-1 and TRBJ2-5; 7 bases agree with TRBD1. The sample in question was peripheral blood, obtained on day 0 of AZD1222 vaccination. The TCR comes from an adult in good health. The CDR3 spells CASSLDPTGVYQETQYF. For the CDR3, the DNA is TGCGCCAGCAGCTTGGATCCCACAGGGGTGTACCAAGAGACCCAGTACTTC.